The clone carrying this T cell receptor (beta chain) was recorded only once. What it binds is unknown. The germline CDR1 and CDR2 sequences are GTSNPN and SVGIG (reference sequence). This CDR3 spans 14 amino acids. V lost 0 bases to trimming and J lost 5 bases; unmatched junction nucleotides: 6. Following extraction, RNA underwent reverse transcription to cDNA, which served as the sequencing template. TCRdb's table, derived via immunoSEQ multiplex PCR, lists solely in-frame clones and lacks some. The sample records some 170,000 clones, about 66% being singletons. Both peripheral blood and punch biopsies of lesional scalp skin were obtained from patients who had alopecia areata. CD4+ and CD8+ T cells were sorted from PBMCs stained for CD3, CD4 and CD8. This sample stems from a study of CD8+ T cells in alopecia areata. Study in general: The study gave tofacitinib for 6 to 18 months, then 6 months off drug. Study observations and caveats: An increase in clonality over normal scalp was evident in lesional scalp, especially alopecia totalis/universalis.

Sequences were derived from CD8+ T cells sorted from blood, sampled at week 0. J is TRBJ1-2 and V is TRBV30, with TRBD1 identical over 7 bases. The receptor's source is a human donor with alopecia areata. CDR3 DNA sequence: TGTGCCTGGAGTGTAGAGGGGGCCCCTTATGGCTACACCTTC. Residues: CAWSVEGAPYGYTF.